These T cell receptor beta chains were read from a single sample in a study of blood T cell repertoires in COVID-19. Sequencing was performed with immunoSEQ multiplex PCR; in TCRdb, only in-frame clones are kept and a portion is missing. The sample has approximately 260,000 clones; about nine tenths are singletons. The sample taken for sequencing was peripheral blood. All receptors derive from a man in his fifties or sixties who had recovered from COVID-19. The conserved cysteine and the conserved F or W are not part of the CDR3 here.

J gene: TRBJ2-7
V gene: TRBV10-3
CDR3 protein: AISIGQREQY

J gene: TRBJ2-1
V gene: TRBV25-1
CDR3 protein: ASINRGRQF

J gene: TRBJ2-3
V gene: TRBV27
CDR3 protein: ASSFRKKQGGTDTQY

J gene: TRBJ1-5
V gene: TRBV18
CDR3 protein: ASSGGDGNQPQH

J gene: TRBJ1-4
V gene: TRBV6-5
CDR3 protein: ASNRLGGEEKLF

J gene: TRBJ2-6
V gene: TRBV24-1
CDR3 protein: ATSDWGSSGANVLT

J gene: TRBJ2-3
V gene: TRBV30
CDR3 protein: AWSITGDTQY

J gene: TRBJ2-7
V gene: TRBV19
CDR3 protein: ASSSWERRSLSEQY

J gene: TRBJ2-7
V gene: TRBV5-6
CDR3 protein: ASSPGLAAYEQY

J gene: TRBJ2-2
V gene: TRBV2
CDR3 protein: ASSAGTTNTGELF

J gene: TRBJ1-2
V gene: TRBV4-1
CDR3 protein: ASSQVGGYGYT

J gene: TRBJ2-1
V gene: TRBV7-8
CDR3 protein: ASSLRGTGIFNEQF

J gene: TRBJ1-6
V gene: TRBV5-8
CDR3 protein: ASSLTRGRSYNSPLH

J gene: TRBJ2-7
V gene: TRBV27
CDR3 protein: ASSLSIQPGLADEQY

J gene: TRBJ1-1
V gene: TRBV7-9
CDR3 protein: ASSLPPGEGNTEAF

J gene: TRBJ1-5
V gene: TRBV4-1
CDR3 protein: ASSQDRALGQPQH

J gene: TRBJ2-6
V gene: TRBV11-2
CDR3 protein: ASSAKLAGGSGANVLT

J gene: TRBJ2-3
V gene: TRBV5-4
CDR3 protein: ASSSRGASADTQY

J gene: TRBJ2-3
V gene: TRBV4-1
CDR3 protein: ASSQDQTAGGADTQY

J gene: TRBJ2-1
V gene: TRBV5-1
CDR3 protein: ASSPGQLLF

J gene: TRBJ2-3
V gene: TRBV6-5
CDR3 protein: ASSPGTSSTDTQY

J gene: TRBJ1-3
V gene: TRBV18
CDR3 protein: ASSPKQGAGNTIY

J gene: TRBJ2-5
V gene: TRBV12-3/TRBV12-4
CDR3 protein: ASRQDGKETQY

J gene: TRBJ2-5
V gene: TRBV2
CDR3 protein: ASSGERQETQY

J gene: TRBJ2-4
V gene: TRBV19
CDR3 protein: ASSPAGTGGSKNIQY

J gene: TRBJ2-2
V gene: TRBV12-5
CDR3 protein: ASGSKQGPNTGELF

J gene: TRBJ1-1
V gene: TRBV12-3/TRBV12-4
CDR3 protein: ASSLRGNTEAF

J gene: TRBJ1-3
V gene: TRBV5-5
CDR3 protein: ASSRGMTASGNTIY

J gene: TRBJ1-6
V gene: TRBV19
CDR3 protein: ASSILRADSNSPLH

J gene: TRBJ1-3
V gene: TRBV6-5
CDR3 protein: ATSGFNSGNTIY

J gene: TRBJ2-1
V gene: TRBV18
CDR3 protein: ASSPPGGGAKNEQF

J gene: TRBJ2-2
V gene: TRBV5-1
CDR3 protein: ASSLARTGAPLGELF

J gene: TRBJ1-2
V gene: TRBV12-3/TRBV12-4
CDR3 protein: ASSQNSYGYT

J gene: TRBJ2-7
V gene: TRBV11-2
CDR3 protein: ASSLVLYMNRITPLAQY

J gene: TRBJ1-2
V gene: TRBV28
CDR3 protein: ASSLPGQGVVYGYT

J gene: TRBJ1-4
V gene: TRBV30
CDR3 protein: AWSQGGWSGEKLF

J gene: TRBJ1-2
V gene: TRBV4-1
CDR3 protein: ASSQGGGRSYGYT

J gene: TRBJ2-3
V gene: TRBV6-1
CDR3 protein: ASSDGPGTDTQY

J gene: TRBJ1-1
V gene: TRBV10-3
CDR3 protein: AISKQGTDTEAF

J gene: TRBJ1-3
V gene: TRBV5-1
CDR3 protein: ASSLGQSGNTIY

J gene: TRBJ1-2
V gene: TRBV5-1
CDR3 protein: ASSLEGEYGYT

J gene: TRBJ2-3
V gene: TRBV7-9
CDR3 protein: ASSLDQRWNTDTQY

J gene: TRBJ2-7
V gene: TRBV5-1
CDR3 protein: ASSLATDSYEQY

J gene: TRBJ1-5
V gene: TRBV12-3/TRBV12-4
CDR3 protein: ASSTPIEPQH

J gene: TRBJ1-2
V gene: TRBV5-1
CDR3 protein: ASSEQGDYGYT

J gene: TRBJ2-2
V gene: TRBV19
CDR3 protein: ASSNAGKNTGELF

J gene: TRBJ2-2
V gene: TRBV18
CDR3 protein: ASSPGKGQNTGELF

J gene: TRBJ1-5
V gene: TRBV6-5
CDR3 protein: ASSSLTGRRNQPQH

J gene: TRBJ2-1
V gene: TRBV30
CDR3 protein: AGKKRTGASGGANEQF

J gene: TRBJ2-1
V gene: TRBV5-4
CDR3 protein: ASSLATSGYNEQF

J gene: TRBJ1-2
V gene: TRBV2
CDR3 protein: ASSGTGGVYGYT

J gene: TRBJ2-1
V gene: TRBV12-3/TRBV12-4
CDR3 protein: ASSPTGDEQF

J gene: TRBJ1-1
V gene: TRBV6-6
CDR3 protein: ASTLRQGGTEAF

J gene: TRBJ2-3
V gene: TRBV7-9
CDR3 protein: ASSFISSGVGDTQY

J gene: TRBJ2-4
V gene: TRBV6-5
CDR3 protein: ASSPRGLAKNIQY

J gene: TRBJ1-5
V gene: TRBV5-6
CDR3 protein: ASSSNLMDSNQPQH

J gene: TRBJ2-7
V gene: TRBV6-5
CDR3 protein: ASSRDRGHEQY